Following are 20 T cell receptor beta chains from one sample sequenced in a study of T cell repertoires in cytomegalovirus infection. The antigens of these receptors remain unknown. In TCRdb, the reads were re-called with MiXCR into one record per CDR3 protein. Of 300,000 or so distinct CDR3 sequences in the sample, around 25% were seen once. The starting material was cultured PBMCs, obtained from culture after CMV antigen stimulation. The receptor source for this set is a human donor in good health (CMV status not recorded). Some clones in this sample may be carry-over from other donors' samples.

This clonotype showed up just a few times. The V gene is TRBV6-2 or TRBV6-3, the J gene TRBJ2-3; TRBD2 agrees at 9 bases. CDR1 is MNHEY, CDR2 SVGEGT, per germline. CDR3 size: 16 residues. Trimming at V came to 2 bases and at J to 3 bases, leaving 6 bases not matched to a gene. CDR3 protein: CASSYPTSGLTDTQYF. The CDR3 coding sequence is TGTGCCAGCAGTTACCCTACTAGCGGGTTAACAGATACGCAGTATTTT.

This chain connects TRBV7-3 to TRBJ2-5, with unresolved D. V lost 5 bases and J lost 4, with 11 bases in between. The V gene's germline CDR1 is SGHTA and CDR2 FQGTGA. The CDR3 totals 13 residues. DNA for the CDR3: TGTGCCAGCAGCCCCTCTACGGCAGAGACCCAGTACTTC. This gives the protein CASSPSTAETQYF.

This clonotype was detected many times. V gene TRBV4-3 combines with J gene TRBJ2-3; D may be TRBD2 (6 bases). V lost 0 bases and J 5 bases, leaving 15 bases between the germline ends. Germline CDR1 reads LGHNA; CDR2 reads YSLEER. The CDR3 contains 16 residues. The CDR3 nucleotides read TGCGCCAGCAGCCAAGAAATGCCGGGAGACGGAGATACGCAGTATTTT. This translates into CASSQEMPGDGDTQYF.

This chain uses TRBV6-1 with TRBJ1-3, with D perhaps matching TRBD1 (5 bases). Trimming cost V 6 bases and J 4 bases, with 19 bases left between them. The CDR3 spans 16 residues. The V gene's germline CDR1 is MNHNS and CDR2 SASEGT. The CDR3 DNA is TGTGCCAGCAGCATCGCCATGACAGAGGACGGAAACACCATATATTTT. It codes for CASSIAMTEDGNTIYF.

Here the CDR3 DNA reads TGTGCCAGCTCACCAACGAGACCCACAGATACGCAGTATTTT. Translated, it gives CASSPTRPTDTQYF. The V call is TRBV18, the J call TRBJ2-3, with D uncertain. Trimming left V 2 bases short and J 2 bases short, with 8 bases between. The CDR3 is 14 amino acids. In germline, CDR1 is KGHSH, CDR2 LQKENI.

The gene calls are TRBV11-2 and TRBJ2-5; TRBD2 matches at 10 bases. J was trimmed by 3 bases and V by 2 bases; bases with no gene match: 6. The CDR3 spans 16 residues. Per the germline V gene, CDR1 is SGHAT and CDR2 is FQNNGV. The CDR3: CASSLRRLAGEETQYF. CDR3 sequence (DNA): TGTGCCAGCAGCTTAAGGCGCCTAGCGGGAGAAGAGACCCAGTACTTC. The full variable domain, its missing parts supplied by reference TRBV11-2 and TRBJ2-5, is EAGVAQSPRYKIIEKRQSVAFWCNPISGHATLYWYQQILGQGPKLLIQFQNNGVVDDSQLPKDRFSAERLKGVDSTLKIQPAKLEDSAVYLCASSLRRLAGEETQYFGPGTRLLVL.

This clonotype has more than one count but fewer than ten. V and J are TRBV14 and TRBJ1-3; the D is unclear. The germline V gene encodes CDR1 SGHDN and CDR2 FVKESK. Between the trimmed V and J ends, which lost 3 bases and 0 bases, there was a span of 12 bases. The CDR3 has 16 amino acids. The CDR3 bases are TGTGCCAGCAGCCAGAGGCAAGGGAGCTCTGGAAACACCATATATTTT. The encoded protein is CASSQRQGSSGNTIYF.

A word on this clonotype: A read error may produce the germline difference seen at one junction end. The chain employs TRBV7-2 and TRBJ2-3; 8 bases are a match to TRBD2. The length of the CDR3 is 13 residues. Germline V gene data show CDR1 as SGHTA and CDR2 as FQGNSA. The CDR3 loop is CAIGGGGTDTRYF. The DNA for the CDR3 is TGTGCCATCGGGGGGGGGGGCACAGATACGCGGTATTTT. Variable domain in full (rest from reference TRBV7-2 and TRBJ2-3): GAGVSQSPSNKVTEKGKDVELRCDPISGHTALYWYRQSLGQGLEFLIYFQGNSAPDKSGLPSDRFSAERTGGSVSTLTIQRTQQEDSAVYLCAIGGGGTDTRYFGPGTRLTVL.

In its sample, this clonotype was seen a few times. J is TRBJ2-1 and V is TRBV7-8; 7 bases fit TRBD1. Germline lookup yields CDR1 SGHVS and CDR2 FQNEAQ. This CDR3 spans 15 amino acids. V lost 0 bases and J lost 2; bases outside the gene matches: 1. CDR3 protein: CASSLAGTAYNEQFF. The CDR3, as DNA: TGTGCCAGCAGCTTAGCCGGGACAGCCTACAATGAGCAGTTCTTC.

The chain is built from TRBV2 and TRBJ2-3; 10 bases agree with TRBD2. The ends lost 2 bases at V and 2 bases at J; junction bases unmatched: 7. Germline CDR1 is SNHLY and CDR2 is FYNNEI. This CDR3 has 17 amino acids. CDR3 in amino acids: CASSEQGLAGVTDTQYF. CDR3 nucleotides: TGTGCCAGCAGTGAACAAGGCCTAGCGGGGGTCACAGATACGCAGTATTTT.

This chain uses TRBV6-5 with TRBJ2-3; 7 bases align to TRBD2. The CDR3 sequence is 16 residues long. Trimming removed 6 bases from V and 0 bases from J; junction bases left unmatched: 9. Per germline, CDR1 MNHEY and CDR2 SVGAGI. CDR3 in DNA: TGTGCCAGCAGAGAGTCGGGGGGAACTAGCACAGATACGCAGTATTTT. Amino acid sequence: CASRESGGTSTDTQYF.

Only a few counts were recorded for this clonotype. The chain recombines TRBV6-2 or TRBV6-3 with TRBJ2-2, with 7 positions matching TRBD2. V lost 4 bases to trimming and J lost 3 bases; unmatched junction nucleotides: 14. Germline values: CDR1 MNHEY, CDR2 SVGEGT. The CDR3 length is 18 residues. CDR3 in amino acids: CASSSPMTAGYHTGELFF. CDR3 nucleotide sequence: TGTGCCAGCAGTTCACCAATGACAGCGGGATATCACACCGGGGAGCTGTTTTTT.

In its sample, this clonotype was seen many times. V is TRBV7-2 and J is TRBJ1-5; TRBD1 aligns across 7 bases. Germline V lookup: CDR1 SGHTA, CDR2 FQGNSA. The trim removed 5 bases at V and 0 bases at J, leaving 4 bases unmatched. The CDR3 covers 15 residues. The CDR3 reads CASSRDRNSNQPQHF. The CDR3 DNA sequence: TGTGCCAGCAGCCGGGACAGAAATAGCAATCAGCCCCAGCATTTT.

The sample holds a few counts of this clonotype. The J gene is TRBJ2-1, the V gene TRBV7-6, with 8 bases lining up with TRBD2. The CDR3 sequence is 16 residues long. Germline CDR1 and CDR2: SGHVS and FNYEAQ. With 1 base clipped from V and 5 bases from J, the junction kept 7 bases outside the gene matches. The DNA of the CDR3 is TGTGCCAGCAGCTTAGTCTTTCGGGAGGGGGACAATGAGCAGTTCTTC. Protein: CASSLVFREGDNEQFF.

The chain combines TRBV28 with TRBJ1-5, with a possible D match to TRBD1 (6 bases). Trimming removed 7 bases from V and 7 bases from J, with 17 bases in between. The CDR3 length is 14 residues. Germline loops: CDR1 MDHEN, CDR2 SYDVKM. This CDR3 reads CASISLQGRQPQHF. The CDR3 nucleotides are TGTGCCAGCATCTCCCTACAGGGACGACAGCCCCAGCATTTT.

About this clonotype: This may come from a read error, since a much larger clone is one base off. V gene TRBV7-8 combines with J gene TRBJ2-7; unclear D gene. Germline CDR1 is SGHVS and CDR2 is FQNEAQ. The CDR3 consists of 13 residues. For the CDR3, the DNA is TGTGTCAGCAGCTTAGGCAGACTCTACGAGCAGTACTTC. Its translation is CVSSLGRLYEQYF. The whole variable domain, filled in from reference TRBV7-8 and TRBJ2-7, reads GAGVSQSPRYKVAKRGQDVALRCDPISGHVSLFWYQQALGQGPEFLTYFQNEAQLDKSGLPSDRFFAERPEGSVSTLKIQRTQQEDSAVYLCVSSLGRLYEQYFGPGTRLTVT.

There are a few counts of this clonotype. The gene calls are TRBV6-2 or TRBV6-3 and TRBJ1-5; D is perhaps TRBD1 (5 bases). With 3 bases removed from V and 7 bases from J, the gap between germline ends came to 10 bases. The CDR3 consists of 13 residues. CDR1 MNHEY and CDR2 SVGEGT come from the germline V gene. Written as DNA, the CDR3 is TGTGCCAGCAGTTATGACGGGGGGCAGCCCCAGCATTTT. The encoded protein is CASSYDGGQPQHF.

V usage is TRBV6-5 and J usage is TRBJ2-5; TRBD2 matches at 9 bases. J was trimmed by 1 base and V by 7 bases; bases with no gene match: 10. CDR1 and CDR2 from the germline V gene are MNHEY and SVGAGI. The CDR3 sequence is 16 residues long. The CDR3 bases are TGTGCCAGCAATTCCCTCCTAGCGGGGCTCCAAGAGACCCAGTACTTC. Translated, it gives CASNSLLAGLQETQYF.

In DNA form, the CDR3 reads TGTGCCAGCAGCTTGACTAGCGGGAGGGCGCTAAATGAGCAGTTCTTC. The encoded protein is CASSLTSGRALNEQFF. The J gene is TRBJ2-1, the V gene TRBV7-3, with 14 bases fitting TRBD2. CDR1 and CDR2 from the germline V gene are SGHTA and FQGTGA. The CDR3 spans 16 residues. Trimming took 3 bases from V and 7 from J; bases not matched to a gene: 5.

The V gene is TRBV27, the J gene TRBJ2-5, with TRBD2 matching 8 bases. Germline CDR1 reads MNHEY; CDR2 reads SMNVEV (reference sequence). The CDR3 contains 16 residues. V shed 5 bases, J shed 4 bases, and the junction held 12 bases outside the gene matches. CDR3 in DNA: TGTGCCAGCAGTACTGGAGCGGGAGCGGTTCGAGAGACCCAGTACTTC. This codes for CASSTGAGAVRETQYF.